This record concerns one TCR beta chain sequence. Its target is not known. This CDR3 is built from 15 residues. Germline CDR1 reads WSHSY; CDR2 reads SAAADI. The ends were cut back, 3 bases at V and 0 bases at J, with 9 bases in the middle. The entry originates in a study of T-cell memory formation after mild COVID-19. As for the study in general: TCR clusters mostly belonged to single donors.

cDNA libraries for TCR alpha and TCR beta, carrying sample barcodes and UMIs, came from 5'RACE with constant-segment primers. TCRdb re-derived calls from the 5' RACE reads in MiXCR, one entry per CDR3 protein. The repertoire has fewer than 700,000 distinct CDR3 sequences, over 15% of them found once; the top ten carry approximately 12%. Study outcomes and limitations: In second-wave clones peaking day 37, SARS-CoV-2 specificity remained unconfirmed. Pre-infection memory contained some responding clones, which suggested that cross-reactive memory had joined.

The receptor comes from an adult woman who had mild COVID-19 (a few samples of this study predate the infection). Cell type and time point are not known. Sequencing input: PBMCs or a T cell subset sorted from them (not recorded which). This rearrangement joins TRBV10-2 to TRBJ2-1; D is unresolved. CDR3 sequence reads: CASSDSLISYNEQFF. CDR3 in DNA: TGCGCCAGCAGTGACTCACTGATCTCCTACAATGAGCAGTTCTTC.